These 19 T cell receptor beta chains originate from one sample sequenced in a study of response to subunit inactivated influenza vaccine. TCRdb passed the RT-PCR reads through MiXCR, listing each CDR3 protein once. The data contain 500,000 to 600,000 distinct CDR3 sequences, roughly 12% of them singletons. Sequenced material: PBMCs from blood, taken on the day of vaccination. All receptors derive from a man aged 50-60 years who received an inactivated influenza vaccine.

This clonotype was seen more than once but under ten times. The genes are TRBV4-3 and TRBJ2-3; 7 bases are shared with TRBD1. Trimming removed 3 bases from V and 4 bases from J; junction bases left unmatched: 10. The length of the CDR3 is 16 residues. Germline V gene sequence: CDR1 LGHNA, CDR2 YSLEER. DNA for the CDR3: TGCGCCAGCAGCCAGAGGACAGGAGTTCTCTCAGATACGCAGTATTTT. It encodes CASSQRTGVLSDTQYF.

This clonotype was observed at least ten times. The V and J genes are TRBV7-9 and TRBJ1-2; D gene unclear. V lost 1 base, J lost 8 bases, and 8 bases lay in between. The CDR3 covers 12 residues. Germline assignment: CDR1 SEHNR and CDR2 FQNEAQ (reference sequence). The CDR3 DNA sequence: TGTGCCAGCAGCTTAGGCCCAGGCGGCTACACCTTC. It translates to CASSLGPGGYTF.

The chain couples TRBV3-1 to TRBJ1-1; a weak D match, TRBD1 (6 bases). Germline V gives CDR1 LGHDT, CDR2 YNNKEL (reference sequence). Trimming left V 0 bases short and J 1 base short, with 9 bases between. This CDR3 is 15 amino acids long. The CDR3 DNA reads TGTGCCAGCAGCCAAGAGGTAGGGGGGAACACTGAAGCTTTCTTT. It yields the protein CASSQEVGGNTEAFF.

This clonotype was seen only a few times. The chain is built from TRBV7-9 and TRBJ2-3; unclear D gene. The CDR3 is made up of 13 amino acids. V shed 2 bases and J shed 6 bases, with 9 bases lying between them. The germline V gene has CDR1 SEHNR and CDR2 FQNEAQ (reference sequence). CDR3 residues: CASSLPVSDTQYF. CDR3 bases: TGTGCCAGCAGCTTACCGGTGTCCGATACGCAGTATTTT.

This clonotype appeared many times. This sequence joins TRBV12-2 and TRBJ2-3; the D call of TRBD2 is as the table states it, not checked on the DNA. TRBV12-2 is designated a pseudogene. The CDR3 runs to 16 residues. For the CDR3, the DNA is TGTGCAAGTCGCTTAACACCAGCGGGGGACCCAGATACGCAGTATTTT. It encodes CASRLTPAGDPDTQYF.

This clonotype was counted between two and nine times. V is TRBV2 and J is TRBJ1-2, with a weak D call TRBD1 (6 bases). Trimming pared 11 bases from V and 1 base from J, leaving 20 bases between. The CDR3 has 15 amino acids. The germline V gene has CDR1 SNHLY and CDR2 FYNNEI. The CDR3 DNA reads TGTGCCTCGAGGGGGGCGAGCTCTTTTAACTATGGCTACACCTTC. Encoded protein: CASRGASSFNYGYTF.

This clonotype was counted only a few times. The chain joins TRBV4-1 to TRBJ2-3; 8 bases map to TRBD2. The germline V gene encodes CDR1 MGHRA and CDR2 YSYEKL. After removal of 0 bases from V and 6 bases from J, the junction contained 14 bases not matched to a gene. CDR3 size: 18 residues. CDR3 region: CASSQEGNTGGPRDTQYF. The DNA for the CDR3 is TGCGCCAGCAGCCAAGAGGGTAACACGGGGGGGCCTAGGGATACGCAGTATTTT.

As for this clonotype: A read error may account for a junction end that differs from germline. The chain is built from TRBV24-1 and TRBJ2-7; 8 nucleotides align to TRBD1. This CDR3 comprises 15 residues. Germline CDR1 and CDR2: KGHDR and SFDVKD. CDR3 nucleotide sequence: TGTGCCACCAGTGGAGAAGGACAGGGCTTACGGGAGCGGTACTTC. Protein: CATSGEGQGLRERYF.

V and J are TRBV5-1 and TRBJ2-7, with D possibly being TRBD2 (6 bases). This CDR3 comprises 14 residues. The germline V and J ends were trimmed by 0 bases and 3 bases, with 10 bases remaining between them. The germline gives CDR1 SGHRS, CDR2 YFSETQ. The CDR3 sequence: CASSLVGGNYEQYF. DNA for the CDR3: TGCGCCAGCAGCTTGGTCGGCGGGAACTACGAGCAGTACTTC.

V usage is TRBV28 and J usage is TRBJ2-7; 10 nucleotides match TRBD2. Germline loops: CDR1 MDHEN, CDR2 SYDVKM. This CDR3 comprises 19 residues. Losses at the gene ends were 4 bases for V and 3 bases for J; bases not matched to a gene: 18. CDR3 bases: TGTGCCAGCAGTTCCGGCGGACGGAATCTAGCGGGAGTGGTCTACGAGCAGTACTTC. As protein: CASSSGGRNLAGVVYEQYF.

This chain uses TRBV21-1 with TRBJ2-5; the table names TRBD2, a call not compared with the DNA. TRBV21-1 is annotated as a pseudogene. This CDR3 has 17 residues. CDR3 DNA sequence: TGTGCCAGCAGCAAACGGGAAACTAGCGGGCCTGGAGGGGCCCAGTACTTC. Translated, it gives CASSKRETSGPGGAQYF.

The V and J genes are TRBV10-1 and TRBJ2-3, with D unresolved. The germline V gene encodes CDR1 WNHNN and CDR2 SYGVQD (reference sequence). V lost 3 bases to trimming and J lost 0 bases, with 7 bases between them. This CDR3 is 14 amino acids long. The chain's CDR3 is CASSDGVSTDTQYF. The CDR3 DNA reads TGCGCCAGCAGTGATGGGGTTAGCACAGATACGCAGTATTTT.

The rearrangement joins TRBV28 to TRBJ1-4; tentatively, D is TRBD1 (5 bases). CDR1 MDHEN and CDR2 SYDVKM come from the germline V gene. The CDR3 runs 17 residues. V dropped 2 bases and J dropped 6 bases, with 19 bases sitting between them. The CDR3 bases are TGTGCCAGCAGTTTACCCCTCCGGGGCGGGCAACATGAAAAACTGTTTTTT. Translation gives CASSLPLRGGQHEKLFF.

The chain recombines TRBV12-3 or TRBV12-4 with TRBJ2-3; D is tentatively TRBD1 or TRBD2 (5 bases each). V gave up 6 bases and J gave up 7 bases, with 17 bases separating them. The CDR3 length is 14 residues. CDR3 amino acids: CASSRDLPGNTQYF. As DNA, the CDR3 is TGTGCCAGCAGCCGGGACCTACCAGGGAATACGCAGTATTTT.

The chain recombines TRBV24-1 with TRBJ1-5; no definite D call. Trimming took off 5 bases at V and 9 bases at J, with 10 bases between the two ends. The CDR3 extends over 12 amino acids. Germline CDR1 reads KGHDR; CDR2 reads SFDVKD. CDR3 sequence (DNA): TGTGCCACCAGTGGGGTGGGGTCGCCCCAGCATTTT. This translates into CATSGVGSPQHF.

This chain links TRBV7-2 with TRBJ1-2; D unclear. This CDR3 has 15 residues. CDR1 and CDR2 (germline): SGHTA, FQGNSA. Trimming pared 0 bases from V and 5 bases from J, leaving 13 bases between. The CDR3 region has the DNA TGTGCCAGCAGCTTAGCGGAGAGGGCGGAGTATGGCTACACCTTC. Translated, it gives CASSLAERAEYGYTF.

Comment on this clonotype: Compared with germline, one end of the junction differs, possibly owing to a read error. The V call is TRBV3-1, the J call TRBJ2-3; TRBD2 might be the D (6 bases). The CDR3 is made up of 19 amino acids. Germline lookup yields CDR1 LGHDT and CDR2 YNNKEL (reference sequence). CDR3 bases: TGTGCCAGCAGCCAAGATTTCCTAGCGACTAAAAACAGCACAGATACGCACTATTTT. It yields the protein CASSQDFLATKNSTDTHYF.

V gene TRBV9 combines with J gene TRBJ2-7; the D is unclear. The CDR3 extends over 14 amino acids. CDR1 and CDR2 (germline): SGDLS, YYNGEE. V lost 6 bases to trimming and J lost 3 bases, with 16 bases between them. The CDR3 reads CASTRGIGGYEQYF. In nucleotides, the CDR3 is TGTGCCAGCACCCGTGGTATTGGCGGCTACGAGCAGTACTTC. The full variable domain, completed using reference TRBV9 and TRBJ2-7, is DSGVTQTPKHLITATGQRVTLRCSPRSGDLSVYWYQQSLDQGLQFLIQYYNGEERAKGNILERFSAQQFPDLHSELNLSSLELGDSALYFCASTRGIGGYEQYFGPGTRLTVT.

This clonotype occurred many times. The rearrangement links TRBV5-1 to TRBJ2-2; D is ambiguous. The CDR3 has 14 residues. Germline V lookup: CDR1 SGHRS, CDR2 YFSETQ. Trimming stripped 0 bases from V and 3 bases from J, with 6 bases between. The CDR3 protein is CASSLGRDTGELFF. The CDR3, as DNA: TGCGCCAGCAGCTTGGGACGGGACACCGGGGAGCTGTTTTTT.